This TCR beta chain was profiled in a study of CD8 T cells in ankylosing spondylitis. TCRdb redid the calling of the 5' RACE reads with MiXCR, one entry per CDR3 protein. The sample has some 90,000 distinct CDR3 sequences, roughly 27% seen once; the top ten hold 45% to 65%. CDR1 is SQVTM, CDR2 ANQGSEA, per germline. The CDR3 is 14 residues long. Trimming took 4 bases from V and 5 from J, leaving 17 bases between them. The chain is built from TRBV29-1 and TRBJ2-5, with D possibly matching TRBD1 (6 bases). Sequenced input: blood, either unsorted or a sorted T cell fraction (not recorded which). The source is a male donor with ankylosing spondylitis or in good health (not recorded which). CDR3 in amino acids: CSVGIGGSVETQYF. CDR3 DNA: TGCAGCGTTGGTATAGGGGGTTCGGTCGAGACCCAGTACTTC.